This T cell receptor beta chain comes out of a study of cytomegalovirus exposure and HLA in healthy donors. Broader study findings: TCR association rates varied by HLA locus in a later analysis, with DRB1 highest and HLA-C lowest. Using a false discovery rate of 0.05, a later analysis showed that 15,000 to 20,000 TCR beta sequences were associated with HLA alleles.

The CDR3 consists of 17 residues. The ends were cut back, 3 bases at V and 0 bases at J, with 19 bases in the middle. The germline V gene has CDR1 GTSNPN and CDR2 SVGIG (reference sequence). Vbeta (60) and Jbeta (13) primers were used in the PCR. The assay was immunoSEQ multiplex PCR, and TCRdb's table has in-frame clones only and misses some. The sample holds 95,000 to 150,000 clones, under 85% seen once. About this clone: Its antigen is undetermined.

Sequencing used PBMCs. This TCR came from a human donor in good health. The chain links TRBV30 to TRBJ2-3; D is perhaps TRBD1 (5 bases). CDR3 amino acids: CAWSPQGAPGSTDTQYF. CDR3 nucleotides: TGTGCCTGGAGCCCCCAAGGGGCGCCGGGTAGCACAGATACGCAGTATTTT. Using reference TRBV30 and TRBJ2-3 for the parts outside the CDR3, the full variable domain is SQTIHQWPATLVQPVGSPLSLECTVEGTSNPNLYWYRQAAGRGLQLLFYSVGIGQISSEVPQNLSASRPQDRQFILSSKKLLLSDSGFYLCAWSPQGAPGSTDTQYFGPGTRLTVL.